This TCR beta chain was identified in a study of cytomegalovirus exposure and HLA in healthy donors. Study-wide background: Early on, a data release was issued that held 80 million or so unique TCRs from HLA-typed donors. General observations from the study: TCR beta chain V- and J-gene trimming was linked, in a later analysis, to a missense variant in DCLRE1C. Researchers counted roughly 150 TCR beta chains as cytomegalovirus-associated. Previous analysis showed most TCR beta V segments were productive about 87% or about 30% of the time.

As concerns this clone: Its antigen is not identified.

Trimming took 3 bases from V and 8 from J; bases not matched to a gene: 4. Per germline, CDR1 MNHEY and CDR2 SMNVEV (reference sequence). This CDR3 is 15 amino acids long. The PCR had 60 Vbeta and 13 Jbeta primers. Assay used: immunoSEQ multiplex PCR; TCRdb lists only in-frame clones, some missing. The data show fewer than 120,000 clones, around four fifths seen once. The rearrangement uses TRBV27 and TRBJ1-6; 10 bases agree with TRBD1. The source material was PBMCs. This TCR derives from a man under 40 in good health and CMV-seropositive. The CDR3 protein is CASSFSGQGDSPLHF. CDR3 DNA: TGTGCCAGCAGTTTTTCCGGACAGGGGGATTCACCCCTCCACTTT.